The 17 T cell receptor beta chains given below trace back to one sample, sequenced in a study of blood T cell repertoires in COVID-19. Only in-frame clones appear in the TCRdb table, and some are missing; sequencing was by immunoSEQ multiplex PCR. The table has under 300,000 clones, 80% to 90% seen once. The sequenced sample was peripheral blood. Every receptor here comes from a woman in her 70s with acute or convalescent COVID-19.

The chain recombines TRBV12-5 with TRBJ1-1; D may be TRBD1 (5 bases). The V end lost 6 bases, the J end lost 10 bases, and 18 bases lay between the germline ends. The CDR3 contains 13 residues. Germline assignment: CDR1 LGHNT and CDR2 FRNRAP. The CDR3 here is CASGPGDSQLAFF. The CDR3 region has the DNA TGTGCTAGTGGCCCGGGAGACAGCCAGCTAGCTTTCTTT.

The gene calls are TRBV28 and TRBJ1-4; 7 bases are a match to TRBD1. J gave up 1 base and V 5 bases, and 7 bases lay outside the gene matches. From germline, CDR1 is MDHEN and CDR2 SYDVKM. The CDR3 consists of 16 residues. CDR3 sequence: CASSQGGGITNEKLFF. The CDR3 DNA is TGTGCCAGCAGTCAGGGGGGAGGAATAACTAATGAAAAACTGTTTTTT.

To note about this clone: Its ends do not fully match the called genes, so a read error is possible. J is TRBJ2-3 and V is TRBV12-3 or TRBV12-4; TRBD1 is a possible D gene (5 bases). The CDR3 is 13 amino acids. The CDR3 sequence is CASSLQGPDTLYF. The CDR3 nucleotides read TGTGCCAGCAGTTTACAGGGTCCGGATACGCTGTATTTT.

The chain carries TRBV3-1 (or the pseudogene TRBV3-2) and TRBJ1-2; a possible D gene is TRBD1 (6 bases). The V gene lost 3 bases and the J gene lost 7 bases, with 12 bases spanning the gap. From germline, CDR1 is LGHDT and CDR2 YNNKEL (reference sequence). This CDR3 has 13 residues. The chain's CDR3 is CASSQHRVLGYTF. The CDR3, as DNA: TGTGCCAGCAGCCAGCACAGGGTTCTTGGCTACACCTTC.

V and J are TRBV15 and TRBJ2-1, with 11 positions matching TRBD2. V trimming: 6 bases; J trimming: 15 bases; junction bases outside the gene matches: 13. The V gene's germline CDR1 is LNHNV and CDR2 YYDKDF (reference sequence). The CDR3 spans 14 residues. This chain's CDR3 is CATREGFSGGAMFF. The CDR3 region has the DNA TGTGCCACCAGAGAGGGGTTTAGCGGGGGGGCCATGTTCTTC. The whole variable domain, filled in from reference TRBV15 and TRBJ2-1, reads DAMVIQNPRYQVTQFGKPVTLSCSQTLNHNVMYWYQQKSSQAPKLLFHYYDKDFNNEADTPDNFQSRRPNTSFCFLDIRSPGLGDTAMYLCATREGFSGGAMFFGPGTRLTVL.

The rearrangement uses TRBV5-1 and TRBJ1-2; TRBD1 agrees at 9 bases. Germline V gene data show CDR1 as SGHRS and CDR2 as YFSETQ. The V segment lost 4 bases and the J segment 6 bases; nucleotides outside the gene matches: 13. The CDR3 runs to 16 residues. CDR3 DNA: TGCGCCAGCAGCCCCGGGACAGGGTGGGGAGGTGATGGCTACACCTTC. It translates to CASSPGTGWGGDGYTF.

This rearrangement joins TRBV6-1 to TRBJ1-1; TRBD1 agrees at 7 bases. The CDR3 covers 16 residues. The germline CDR1 and CDR2 sequences are MNHNS and SASEGT. V gave up 3 bases and J gave up 7 bases; unmatched junction bases: 14. The CDR3: CASSDRGGTAYFEAFF. The CDR3 region has the DNA TGTGCCAGCAGTGATCGGGGTGGGACAGCCTATTTTGAAGCTTTCTTT.

This clone has more than one count but fewer than ten. The chain uses TRBV11-2 and TRBJ1-1, with D hard to call. Germline values: CDR1 SGHAT, CDR2 FQNNGV. The CDR3 runs 13 residues. Trimming removed 2 bases at V and 6 bases at J, with 10 bases between. The CDR3 is CASSLSLGAEAFF. The CDR3 nucleotides read TGTGCCAGCAGCTTATCCTTGGGAGCTGAAGCTTTCTTT.

The genes are TRBV12-3 or TRBV12-4 and TRBJ1-1; no clear D. The CDR3 runs 13 residues. Trimming cost V 2 bases and J 5 bases, with 9 bases left between them. CDR3 residues: CASSLLGRTEAFF. CDR3 sequence (DNA): TGTGCCAGCAGTTTACTGGGGAGAACTGAAGCTTTCTTT.

The CDR3 sequence: CASSYSSSNQPQHF. The CDR3 DNA reads TGTGCCAGCAGTTATAGCAGTAGCAATCAGCCCCAGCATTTT. The rearrangement links TRBV7-9 to TRBJ1-5, with D hard to call. This CDR3 spans 14 amino acids. Trimming removed 6 bases from V and 0 bases from J, with 9 bases in between. Germline CDR1 SEHNR, CDR2 FQNEAQ (reference sequence).

CDR3 loop: CSVEDRGAGTYNEQFF. The CDR3 coding sequence is TGCAGCGTTGAAGATCGGGGAGCGGGAACCTACAATGAGCAGTTCTTC. The chain recombines TRBV29-1 with TRBJ2-1, with 7 bases matching TRBD2. Germline CDR1 SQVTM, CDR2 ANQGSEA. The CDR3 sequence is 16 residues long. The ends lost 0 bases at V and 2 bases at J; junction bases unmatched: 7.

This clone was seen a handful of times. This sequence joins TRBV10-3 and TRBJ2-7, with a weak D call TRBD1 (6 bases). The germline V gene encodes CDR1 ENHRY and CDR2 SYGVKD. The CDR3 length is 13 residues. Trimming removed 6 bases from V and 9 bases from J, with 18 bases in between. The CDR3 nucleotides read TGTGCCATCAGCGGACAGCCCTACGACGGGCAGTACTTC. Translated: CAISGQPYDGQYF.

DNA of the CDR3: TGTGCCAGCAGTTACTCGACAGGGGATTCTGGAAACACCATATATTTT. Translating gives CASSYSTGDSGNTIYF. The V and J genes are TRBV6-5 and TRBJ1-3, with TRBD1 matching 8 bases. The CDR3 has 16 residues. V lost 0 bases, J lost 1 base, and 2 bases stayed unmatched. Germline lookup yields CDR1 MNHEY and CDR2 SVGAGI.

The chain combines TRBV11-2 with TRBJ2-1; D is perhaps TRBD2 (7 bases). Trimming removed 3 bases from V and 5 bases from J, with 14 bases in between. CDR1 is SGHAT, CDR2 FQNNGV, per germline. This CDR3 comprises 15 residues. CDR3 in amino acids: CASSFGRGPNNEQFF. In nucleotides, the CDR3 is TGTGCCAGCAGCTTTGGGCGGGGGCCAAACAATGAGCAGTTCTTC.

The chain uses TRBV11-3 and TRBJ2-2; TRBD1 is a possible D gene (6 bases). The germline CDR1 and CDR2 sequences are SGHNT and YENEEA. V lost 4 bases, J lost 3 bases, and 12 bases lay in between. The CDR3 covers 15 residues. The CDR3 protein is CASSSRGLDTGELFF. The DNA of the CDR3 is TGTGCCAGCAGCTCGAGGGGGTTGGACACCGGGGAGCTGTTTTTT.

The chain is built from TRBV11-1 and TRBJ2-2; TRBD1 matches 10 bases. The CDR3 has 16 amino acids. Germline V gene lookup returns CDR1 SGHAT and CDR2 FQDESV (reference sequence). Germline trimming cut 6 bases from V and 7 bases from J; bases unmatched to any gene: 11. Here the CDR3 reads CASSSDRGQTGGELFF. Written as DNA, the CDR3 is TGTGCCAGCAGTTCCGACAGGGGGCAAACCGGCGGGGAGCTGTTTTTT.

The V and J genes are TRBV6-5 and TRBJ2-7, with 8 bases identical to TRBD2. V shed 6 bases and J 5 bases; nucleotides not matched to a gene: 9. CDR1 MNHEY and CDR2 SVGAGI come from the germline V gene. This CDR3 spans 14 amino acids. DNA for the CDR3: TGTGCCAGCAGGGCCGCAGCGGGGGTACACGAGCAGTACTTC. This translates into CASRAAAGVHEQYF.